These T cell receptor beta chains were read from a single sample in a study of blood T cell repertoires in COVID-19. Some clones are missing from TCRdb's copy, which holds only in-frame ones; the method was immunoSEQ multiplex PCR. Among 180,000 or so clones listed, 89% were seen once. Source material: PBMCs or T cells enriched from blood (not recorded which). Receptor source: a woman aged 40 to 50 with acute COVID-19. Both conserved end residues are part of each CDR3. D genes are given only for firm matches.

V gene,J gene,D gene,CDR3 DNA,CDR3 protein
TRBV6-2/TRBV6-3,TRBJ2-5,.,TGTGCCAGCAGTCCCCAGGCGGGAGAGACCCAGTACTTC,CASSPQAGETQYF
TRBV5-6,TRBJ2-1,TRBD1,TGTGCCAGCAGCTACCGGACAGGGAGCAATGAGCAGTTCTTC,CASSYRTGSNEQFF
TRBV9,TRBJ2-7,TRBD2,TGTGCCAGCAGCGCCGAACCGGGACTAGCGGCCTACGAGCAGTACTTC,CASSAEPGLAAYEQYF
TRBV2,TRBJ1-4,.,TGTGCCAGCAGTGCTGGGGGCACGACTAATGAAAAACTGTTTTTT,CASSAGGTTNEKLFF
TRBV19,TRBJ1-2,.,TGTGCCAGTAGTATAAAAGAAGGGGCGAGTGGCTACACCTTC,CASSIKEGASGYTF
TRBV18,TRBJ2-6,TRBD1,TGTGCCAGCTCACCCGGGACAGAATTTAGTGGGGCCAACGTCCTGACTTTC,CASSPGTEFSGANVLTF
TRBV19,TRBJ2-6,.,TGTGCCAGTAGTATAGAGAGCGCTGGGGCCAACGTCCTGACTTTC,CASSIESAGANVLTF
TRBV5-1,TRBJ2-7,TRBD2,TGCGCCAGCAGCTTGGGGACTAGCGGGGCGTCCTACGAGCAGTACTTC,CASSLGTSGASYEQYF
TRBV5-1,TRBJ2-5,TRBD1,TGCGCCAGCAGCTTTCTTACAGGGGGCGCACAAGAGACCCAGTACTTC,CASSFLTGGAQETQYF
TRBV5-1,TRBJ1-2,TRBD1,TGCGCCAGCAGCTTGCCTGACAGGGATGGCGGCTACACCTTC,CASSLPDRDGGYTF
TRBV7-2,TRBJ2-7,TRBD2,TGTGCCAGCAGCTTAACTCTAGCGGGAGCCGAGCAGTACTTC,CASSLTLAGAEQYF
TRBV15,TRBJ1-5,.,TGTGCCACCAGCAGAGATTCTGCAGGTGAACAGCCCCAGCATTTT,CATSRDSAGEQPQHF
TRBV14,TRBJ2-3,.,TGTGCCAGCAGCCACCGAGATACGCAGTATTTT,CASSHRDTQYF
TRBV18,TRBJ2-1,.,TGTGCCAGCTCACAGGGGACATCCCCCAAGGATGAGCAGTTCTTC,CASSQGTSPKDEQFF
TRBV14,TRBJ1-2,TRBD1,TGTGCCAGCAGCCAAGACTCCGCAGGGGGCGATGGCTACACCTTC,CASSQDSAGGDGYTF
TRBV15,TRBJ2-5,TRBD1,TGTGCCACCAGCAGAGAGGCGACAGGGGGTTGGGAGACCCAGTACTTC,CATSREATGGWETQYF
TRBV28,TRBJ2-3,.,TGTGCCAGCAGGGGCGGGACTAGCACAGATACGCAGTATTTT,CASRGGTSTDTQYF
TRBV3-1/TRBV3-2,TRBJ1-5,TRBD1,TGTGCCAGCAGCCCCGGGACAGGTCGCGGGCAGCCCCAGCATTTT,CASSPGTGRGQPQHF
TRBV10-2,TRBJ1-4,.,TGCGCCAGCAGTGGTGGACAATTTGCAACTAATGAAAAACTGTTTTTT,CASSGGQFATNEKLFF
TRBV4-1,TRBJ2-1,TRBD2,TGCGCCAGCAGTATAGCTAGCGGGATAAATGAGCAGTTCTTC,CASSIASGINEQFF
TRBV6-6,TRBJ2-7,.,TGTGCCAGCAGCTCCCGCTACGAGCAGTACTTC,CASSSRYEQYF
TRBV2,TRBJ2-2,TRBD2,TGTGCCAGCAGTGAGCTTAAGCGGGGGGCCACGAACACCGGGGAGCTGTTTTTT,CASSELKRGATNTGELFF
TRBV12-3/TRBV12-4,TRBJ2-1,.,TGTGCCAGCAGCCATTCAGGCAATGAGCAGTTCTTC,CASSHSGNEQFF